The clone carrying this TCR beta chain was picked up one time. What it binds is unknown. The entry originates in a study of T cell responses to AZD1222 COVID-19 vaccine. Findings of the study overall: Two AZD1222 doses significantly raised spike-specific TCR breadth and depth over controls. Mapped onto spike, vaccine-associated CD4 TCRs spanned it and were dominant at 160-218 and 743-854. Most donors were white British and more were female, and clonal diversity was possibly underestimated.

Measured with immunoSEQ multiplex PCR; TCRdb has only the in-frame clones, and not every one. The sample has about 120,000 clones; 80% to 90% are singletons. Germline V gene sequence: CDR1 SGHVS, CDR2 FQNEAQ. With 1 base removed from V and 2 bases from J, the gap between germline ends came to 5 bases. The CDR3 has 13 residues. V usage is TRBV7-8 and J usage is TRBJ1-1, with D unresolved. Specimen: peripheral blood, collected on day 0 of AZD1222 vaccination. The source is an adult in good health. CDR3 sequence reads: CASSLDSNTEAFF. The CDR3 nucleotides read TGTGCCAGCAGCTTAGACAGCAACACTGAAGCTTTCTTT.